Given below is one TCR beta chain in context. Its cognate antigen has yet to be identified. The record has no base qualities; no much larger clone is one base away. This sample is drawn from a study of T cell changes during pregnancy in multiple sclerosis (dated by TCRdb to the late 2010s). For the wider study: The study looked at changes in the T cell repertoire across pregnancy in women with multiple sclerosis.

The CDR3 contains 12 residues, cysteine and phenylalanine counted. Here the CDR3 DNA is all that survives: 36 bases in frame from base 1. The trim is 6 bases for V and 5 bases for J, with a gap of 7 bases between the germline ends. The CDR1 and CDR2 encoded by the germline V gene are MDHEN and SYDVKM. Libraries were prepared through the immunoSEQ multiplex PCR assay. TCRdb retrieved this table from immuneACCESS and kept in-frame rearrangements only. Not all clones are present; in checked studies, unresolved V genes account for under half, and no reason is known for the remainder. This sample holds tens of thousands of clones; roughly 92% were observed only once. About 2% of the sample lies in the top ten.

This receptor was obtained from a female donor with multiple sclerosis, enrolled in a pregnancy study. The sample in question was peripheral blood, obtained in the second trimester of pregnancy. The V gene is TRBV28 and the J gene is TRBJ2-2; TRBD1 could be the D gene, as 5 bases match. The CDR3 protein: CASRQGTGELFF. Here is the DNA: TGTGCCAGCAGGCAGGGAACCGGGGAGCTGTTTTTT.